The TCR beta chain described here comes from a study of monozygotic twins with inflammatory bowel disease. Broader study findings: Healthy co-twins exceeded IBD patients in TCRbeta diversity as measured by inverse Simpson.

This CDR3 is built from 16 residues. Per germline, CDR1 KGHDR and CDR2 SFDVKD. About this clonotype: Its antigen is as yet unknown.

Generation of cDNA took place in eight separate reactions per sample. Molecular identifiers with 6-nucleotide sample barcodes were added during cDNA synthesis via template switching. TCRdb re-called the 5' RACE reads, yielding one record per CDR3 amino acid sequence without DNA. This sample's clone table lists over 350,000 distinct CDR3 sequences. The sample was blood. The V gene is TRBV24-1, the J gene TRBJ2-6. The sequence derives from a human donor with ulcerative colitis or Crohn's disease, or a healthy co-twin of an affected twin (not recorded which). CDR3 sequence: CATSEAPHSGANVLTF.